There are many counts of the clone carrying this TCR beta chain. What it recognizes is unknown. The data belong to a study of Graves' ophthalmopathy and Graves' hyperthyroidism. Study context: Sampling took place at initial diagnosis, with peripheral blood obtained before any treatment.

RNA served as the template for amplifying TCR beta CDR3 regions. HTBI primers primed a first-round RT-PCR, and a second-round multiplex PCR followed. Each CDR3 protein gets one entry after TCRdb re-called the multiplex PCR reads with MiXCR. The sample shows around 400,000 distinct CDR3 sequences, about 17% of them seen only once. Ophthalmopathy in the donors was of moderate-to-severe activity, with CAS ≥3, NOSPECS ≥4 and duration under 3 months. Diagnoses were established from clinical symptoms, serum thyroxine, TRAb, thyroid ultrasound and orbital computed tomography. Study conclusions and caveats: Also, most clonotypes expanded in the thyroid above 0.001 frequency appeared in blood.

The V end was cut by 1 base, the J end by 14 bases, with 15 bases between. CDR3 length equals 14 residues. In germline, CDR1 is LGHNA, CDR2 YSLEER. The sequence came from a woman between 18 and 29 years old with Graves' ophthalmopathy. The sample was peripheral blood. The rearrangement links TRBV4-3 to TRBJ1-6; D not certain. CDR3 coding DNA: TGCGCCAGCAGCCAAGGGAATTTTGAGTCGTCCCTCCACTTT. The encoded protein is CASSQGNFESSLHF.